Here is one T cell receptor (beta chain) with its context. Only in-frame clones appear in the TCRdb table, and some are missing; sequencing was by immunoSEQ multiplex PCR. The data contain about 98,000 clones, 75% to 85% of them seen just once; the ten biggest clones take up 24%. The record originates from a study of blood T cell repertoires in COVID-19. Study-wide background: COVID-19 samples from acute and convalescent phases originated in the United States, Italy and Spain. In each case, the material was cDNA or gDNA derived from T cells, B-cell-depleted T cells, or PBMCs.

V shed 3 bases and J 8 bases; nucleotides not matched to a gene: 9. The V gene's germline CDR1 is MNHEY and CDR2 SMNVEV (reference sequence). The length of the CDR3 is 16 residues. The sample taken for sequencing was peripheral blood. The source of this sequence is a man aged 70-80 years with acute or convalescent COVID-19. The chain recombines TRBV27 with TRBJ2-1, with 11 bases matching TRBD2. The CDR3 region is CASSFLLAGGSDEQFF. The CDR3 region has the DNA TGTGCCAGCAGTTTTCTCCTAGCGGGAGGTTCGGATGAGCAGTTCTTC.